This entry lists 14 T cell receptor beta chains sequenced from one sample in a study of T cell clonality in common variable immunodeficiency. Study-wide findings and caveats: Common variable immunodeficiency TCR beta sequences reportedly had fewer deletions and N-nucleotide insertions.

Their antigens remain unidentified. Sequencing was performed with immunoSEQ multiplex PCR; in TCRdb, only in-frame clones are kept and a portion is missing. The sample includes 26,000 or so clones, none of them occurring once. The specimen was peripheral blood mononuclear cells. The receptors were sampled from a human donor with common variable immunodeficiency.

This clone was seen ten or more times. Read sequence stops 3 residues before the CDR3 end, and the germline J gene provides the missing end. This chain connects TRBV7-8 to TRBJ1-5; 11 bases are shared with TRBD1. The CDR3 length is 18 residues. The germline V gene has CDR1 SGHVS and CDR2 FQNEAQ. Trimming took 1 base from V and 2 from J; bases not matched to a gene: 7. CDR3 DNA (partial): TGTGCCAGCAGCTTAGTCGGGACAGGGGGTTTCGGCAATCAGCCC. Translated: CASSLVGTGGFGNQP. The CDR3 reads in full as CASSLVGTGGFGNQPQHF. The entire variable domain, with the rest obtained from reference TRBV7-8 and TRBJ1-5, is as follows: GAGVSQSPRYKVAKRGQDVALRCDPISGHVSLFWYQQALGQGPEFLTYFQNEAQLDKSGLPSDRFFAERPEGSVSTLKIQRTQQEDSAVYLCASSLVGTGGFGNQPQHFGDGTRLSIL.

This clone has a handful of counts. The CDR3 sequence: CASSLGRGGNQPQHF. The part of the CDR3 DNA that was read is TGTGCCAGCAGCTTAGGTCGGGGAGGCAATCAGCCC. The genes are TRBV7-2 and TRBJ1-5, with D hard to call. The read is 3 residues too short to cover the CDR3 end, so that end is filled in from the germline J gene. The CDR3 is 15 amino acids. V lost 1 base to trimming and J lost 2 bases, with 9 bases between them. Germline V CDR1 and CDR2: SGHTA, FQGNSA.

This clone was recorded at least ten times. With the read ending 3 residues before the CDR3 end, the germline J gene is used to fill in that end. J is TRBJ1-4 and V is TRBV5-1; D perhaps matches TRBD1 (5 bases). V was trimmed by 2 bases and J by 8 bases, leaving 19 bases between them. CDR3 length: 16 amino acids. Germline V gene lookup returns CDR1 SGHRS and CDR2 YFSETQ. CDR3 sequence reads: CASSFGGTGPQEKLFF. Incomplete CDR3 DNA: TGCGCCAGCAGCTTCGGGGGGACCGGGCCACAGGAAAAA.

This clone was picked up many times. The read stops 3 residues short of the end of the CDR3; the missing end is completed from the germline J gene. The genes are TRBV6-2 or TRBV6-3 and TRBJ2-1; D might be TRBD2 (6 bases). The CDR3 totals 13 residues. The V end lost 2 bases, the J end lost 6 bases, and 8 bases lay between the germline ends. Per the germline V gene, CDR1 is MNHEY and CDR2 is SVGEGT. The CDR3 bases that were read are TGTGCCAGCAGTTACGGGGGGATCAATGAG. It encodes CASSYGGINE. The full CDR3 sequence reads CASSYGGINEQFF.

At least ten counts were recorded for this clone. The read stops 3 residues short of the end of the CDR3; the missing end is completed from the germline J gene. The rearrangement uses TRBV5-1 and TRBJ1-4; no clear D gene. This CDR3 contains 15 residues. Germline CDR1 is SGHRS and CDR2 is YFSETQ. Trimming took off 4 bases at V and 4 bases at J, with 14 bases between the two ends. This CDR3 reads CASSPRRQNNEKLFF. The sequenced part of the CDR3 DNA is TGCGCCAGCAGCCCCCGAAGACAAAATAATGAAAAA. Together with reference TRBV5-1 and TRBJ1-4, the CDR3 gives the full variable domain: KAGVTQTPRYLIKTRGQQVTLSCSPISGHRSVSWYQQTPGQGLQFLFEYFSETQRNKGNFPGRFSGRQFSNSRSEMNVSTLELGDSALYLCASSPRRQNNEKLFFGSGTQLSVL.

This clone was counted ten times or more. The read gets to within 3 residues of the CDR3 end, and the germline J gene fills in the rest. This chain links TRBV7-2 with TRBJ2-7, with TRBD1 matching over 10 bases. The CDR3 covers 15 residues. J was trimmed by 6 bases and V by 5 bases; bases with no gene match: 10. Germline values: CDR1 SGHTA, CDR2 FQGNSA. Incomplete CDR3 DNA: TGTGCCAGCAGCCCGAAGCGGGACAGGGGAAGCGAG. Translating gives CASSPKRDRGSE. The complete CDR3 reads CASSPKRDRGSEQYF.

This clone was counted many times. The CDR3 goes on 3 residues after the read ends, and that part is filled in from the germline J gene. The chain joins TRBV7-2 to TRBJ2-2; possibly TRBD2 for D (6 bases). The germline V gene has CDR1 SGHTA and CDR2 FQGNSA. This CDR3 has 13 amino acids. The V gene lost 1 base and the J gene lost 10 bases, with 10 bases spanning the gap. CDR3 bases read: TGTACCAGCAGCTTAGTAGCGGCGAAGGAG. Translating gives CTSSLVAAKE. The full CDR3 protein is CTSSLVAAKELFF.

This clone was seen ten or more times. The CDR3 end falls 3 residues outside the read, so it is completed with the germline J gene. V usage is TRBV5-6 and J usage is TRBJ2-3; tentatively, D is TRBD2 (6 bases). This CDR3 contains 13 residues. Trimming pared 1 base from V and 6 bases from J, leaving 9 bases between. The V gene's germline CDR1 is SGHDT and CDR2 YYEEEE. This chain's CDR3 is CASSLYGGDTQYF. The covered CDR3 bases are TGTGCCAGCAGCTTGTACGGAGGGGATACG.

Points on this clone: The read comes to an end 3 residues before the CDR3 does, leaving the germline J gene to fill in the end. The V and J genes are TRBV6-2 or TRBV6-3 and TRBJ2-1; 9 nucleotides match TRBD2. The trim removed 0 bases at V and 6 bases at J, leaving 3 bases unmatched. Germline V gene sequence: CDR1 MNHEY, CDR2 SVGEGT. The CDR3 is 15 amino acids. CDR3 DNA (partial): TGTGCCAGCAGTTACTCTAGCGGGAGTTTCAATGAG. As protein: CASSYSSGSFNE. The entire CDR3 protein reads CASSYSSGSFNEQFF.

This clone was found many times. The read finishes 3 residues shy of the CDR3 end, and the germline J gene is used to complete it. The chain couples TRBV20-1 to TRBJ2-7; weak D call: TRBD1 (6 bases). This CDR3 has 15 residues. Per the germline V gene, CDR1 is DFQATT and CDR2 is SNEGSKA (reference sequence). The V end was cut by 5 bases, the J end by 0 bases, with 17 bases between. CDR3 amino acids: CSAQNRDKSSYEQYF. The sequenced part of the CDR3 DNA is TGCAGTGCTCAGAACCGGGACAAGAGCTCCTACGAG.

This clone was seen repeatedly, ten times or more. The sequence runs out 3 residues before the end of the CDR3; the remainder is reconstructed from the germline J gene. The J gene is TRBJ2-5, the V gene TRBV7-2; D call uncertain. The CDR3 extends over 13 amino acids. V was shortened by 3 bases and J by 4 bases, with 9 bases between the two germline ends. Germline V gene lookup returns CDR1 SGHTA and CDR2 FQGNSA. The CDR3 sequence: CASSLSRLETQYF. The covered CDR3 bases are TGTGCCAGCAGCTTGAGCCGACTAGAGACC.

This clone was observed many times. The CDR3 extends 3 residues past the end of the read, so its final part is completed from the germline J gene. The gene calls are TRBV30 and TRBJ1-5, with 7 bases that match TRBD1. V lost 0 bases and J lost 5; bases outside the gene matches: 10. The CDR3 has 16 residues. Germline CDR1 is GTSNPN and CDR2 is SVGIG (reference sequence). The CDR3 region is CAWSVRTAQGDQPQHF. The part of the CDR3 DNA that was read is TGTGCCTGGAGTGTACGGACAGCCCAGGGGGATCAGCCC.

This clone was seen only a few times. The read ends 3 residues shy of where the CDR3 ends; the end is completed using the germline J gene. This chain connects TRBV5-1 to TRBJ1-4; no clear D. CDR1 and CDR2 (germline): SGHRS, YFSETQ. The CDR3 runs 14 residues. V lost 4 bases and J 6 bases, leaving 13 bases between the germline ends. The part of the CDR3 DNA that was read is TGCGCCAGCAGCACAGAGACCGAACATGAAAAA. Translation: CASSTETEHEK. The entire CDR3 protein reads CASSTETEHEKLFF.

This clone was seen repeatedly, ten times or more. The read stops 3 residues short of the end of the CDR3; the missing end is completed from the germline J gene. This chain joins TRBV28 and TRBJ1-1; the D gene is possibly TRBD1 (5 bases). Trimming took off 6 bases at V and 6 bases at J, with 8 bases between the two ends. Looked up from germline, CDR1 is MDHEN and CDR2 is SYDVKM. This CDR3 has 11 amino acids. The CDR3 spells CASSTGPEAFF. Partial CDR3 DNA: TGTGCCAGCAGCACAGGCCCTGAA.